The clone carrying this TCR beta chain was seen only once. The data were taken from a study of blood T cell repertoires in COVID-19. The overall study: Sites across the United States, Italy and Spain contributed samples from acute and convalescent COVID-19. PBMCs, B-cell-depleted T cells, or T cells were the source of the cDNA or gDNA that made up the material.

The V and J ends lost 7 bases and 4 bases, in that order; junction bases with no gene match: 9. In germline, CDR1 is MNHEY, CDR2 SVGAGI. The CDR3 consists of 14 residues. Per the study methods: Reference gene primer amplification gave nucleated cell count estimates. Using immunoSEQ multiplex PCR, the repertoire was profiled, and TCRdb retains in-frame clones only, with some absent. The DNA was the basis for D and trimming; V, J and clone size are from that table. The top ten clones hold 2% to 3% of a sample with under 250,000 clones, approximately 87% of them seen once. The receptor's source is a woman between 65 and 79 years old with active or convalescent COVID-19. The sequenced sample was peripheral blood. The V call is TRBV6-5, the J call TRBJ2-7, with 8 bases identical to TRBD1. CDR3 amino acids: CASKGARGLYEQYF. The CDR3 DNA follows: TGTGCCAGCAAAGGGGCCAGGGGGCTGTACGAGCAGTACTTC.